This T cell receptor beta chain came from a study of blood T cell repertoires in COVID-19. Study-level background: The analysed material was cDNA or gDNA that came from T cells, B-cell-depleted T cells, or PBMCs.

In the authors' methods: Using reference gene primer amplification, nucleated cell counts were estimated. The method was immunoSEQ multiplex PCR; TCRdb's version includes in-frame clones alone and lacks a portion of them. That table supplies the V and J calls and clone size; D and trimming were determined from the DNA. The top ten hold roughly 4% of the sample, which has roughly 260,000 clones, 88% seen once. From germline, CDR1 is LGHNA and CDR2 YNFKEQ. V shed 1 base and J shed 4 bases, with 16 bases lying between them. This CDR3 contains 16 residues. This chain links TRBV4-2 with TRBJ1-2, with D uncertain. The sample was peripheral blood. This clonotype originated in a man in his fifties or sixties who had recovered from COVID-19. The CDR3, as DNA: TGTGCCAGCAGCCAAGTTCCCACGGGATCCCTCTATGGCTACACCTTC. Translating gives CASSQVPTGSLYGYTF.